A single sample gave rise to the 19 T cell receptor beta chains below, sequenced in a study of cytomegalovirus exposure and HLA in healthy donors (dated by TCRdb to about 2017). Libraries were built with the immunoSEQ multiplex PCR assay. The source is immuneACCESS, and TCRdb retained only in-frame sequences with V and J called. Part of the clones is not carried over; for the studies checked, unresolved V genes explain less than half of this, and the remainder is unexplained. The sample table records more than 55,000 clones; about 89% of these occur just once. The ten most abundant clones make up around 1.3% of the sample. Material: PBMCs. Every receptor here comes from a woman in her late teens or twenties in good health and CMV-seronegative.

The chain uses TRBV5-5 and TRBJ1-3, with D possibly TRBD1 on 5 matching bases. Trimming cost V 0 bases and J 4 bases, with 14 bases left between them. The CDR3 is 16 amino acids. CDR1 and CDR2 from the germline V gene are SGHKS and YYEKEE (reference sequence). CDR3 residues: CASSLAWQGFGNTIYF. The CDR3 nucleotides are TGTGCCAGCAGCTTGGCGTGGCAGGGCTTCGGAAACACCATATATTTT. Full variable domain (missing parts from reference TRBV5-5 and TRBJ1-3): DAGVTQSPTHLIKTRGQQVTLRCSPISGHKSVSWYQQVLGQGPQFIFQYYEKEERGRGNFPDRFSARQFPNYSSELNVNALLLGDSALYLCASSLAWQGFGNTIYFGEGSWLTVV.

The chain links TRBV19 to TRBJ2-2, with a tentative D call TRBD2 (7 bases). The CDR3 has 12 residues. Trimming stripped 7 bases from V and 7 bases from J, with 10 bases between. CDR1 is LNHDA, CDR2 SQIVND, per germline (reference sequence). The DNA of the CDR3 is TGTGCCAGTAAGGGGGGGAGCGGGGAGCTGTTTTTT. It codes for CASKGGSGELFF.

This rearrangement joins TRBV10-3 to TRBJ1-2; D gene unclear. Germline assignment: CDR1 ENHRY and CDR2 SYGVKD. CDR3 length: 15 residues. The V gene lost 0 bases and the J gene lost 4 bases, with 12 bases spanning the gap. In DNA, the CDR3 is TGTGCCATCAGTGAGTCTCGGGAGGTAGGCTATGGCTACACCTTC. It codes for CAISESREVGYGYTF.

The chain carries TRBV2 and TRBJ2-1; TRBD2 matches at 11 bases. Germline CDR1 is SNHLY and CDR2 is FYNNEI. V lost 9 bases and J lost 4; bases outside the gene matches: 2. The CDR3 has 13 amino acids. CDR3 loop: CASLAGGYNEQFF. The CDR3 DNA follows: TGTGCCAGTCTAGCGGGGGGATACAATGAGCAGTTCTTC.

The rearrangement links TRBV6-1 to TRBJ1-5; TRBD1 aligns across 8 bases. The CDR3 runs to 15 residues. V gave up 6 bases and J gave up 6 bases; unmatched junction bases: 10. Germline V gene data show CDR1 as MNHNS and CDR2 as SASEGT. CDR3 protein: CASRRNRQGSQPQHF. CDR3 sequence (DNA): TGTGCCAGCAGAAGAAACCGACAGGGGAGTCAGCCCCAGCATTTT.

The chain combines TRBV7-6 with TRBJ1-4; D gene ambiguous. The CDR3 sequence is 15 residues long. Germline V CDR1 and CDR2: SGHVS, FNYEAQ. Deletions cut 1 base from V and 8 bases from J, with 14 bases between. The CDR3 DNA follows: TGTGCCAGCAGCTTAGAGGCGGGGTCGGGCGAAAAACTGTTTTTT. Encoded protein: CASSLEAGSGEKLFF.

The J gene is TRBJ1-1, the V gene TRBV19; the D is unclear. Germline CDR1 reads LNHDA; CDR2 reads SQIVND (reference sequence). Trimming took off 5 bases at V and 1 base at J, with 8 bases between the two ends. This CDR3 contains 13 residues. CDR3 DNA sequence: TGTGCCAGTAGTCTATACAGGAACACTGAAGCTTTCTTT. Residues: CASSLYRNTEAFF. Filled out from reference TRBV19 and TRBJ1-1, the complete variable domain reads DGGITQSPKYLFRKEGQNVTLSCEQNLNHDAMYWYRQDPGQGLRLIYYSQIVNDFQKGDIAEGYSVSREKKESFPLTVTSAQKNPTAFYLCASSLYRNTEAFFGQGTRLTVV.

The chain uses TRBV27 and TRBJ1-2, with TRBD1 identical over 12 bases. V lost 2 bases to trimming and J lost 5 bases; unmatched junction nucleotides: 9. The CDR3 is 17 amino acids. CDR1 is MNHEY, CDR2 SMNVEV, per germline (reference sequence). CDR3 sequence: CASSLMGTGGAGYGYTF. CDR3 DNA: TGTGCCAGCAGTTTAATGGGGACAGGGGGCGCAGGATATGGCTACACCTTC.

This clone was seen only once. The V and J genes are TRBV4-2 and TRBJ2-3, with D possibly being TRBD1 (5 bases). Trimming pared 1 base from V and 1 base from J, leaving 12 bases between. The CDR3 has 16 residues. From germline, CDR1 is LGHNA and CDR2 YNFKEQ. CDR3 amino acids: CASSQVGSRGTDTQYF. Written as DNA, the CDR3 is TGTGCCAGCAGCCAAGTTGGTTCCAGGGGCACAGATACGCAGTATTTT.

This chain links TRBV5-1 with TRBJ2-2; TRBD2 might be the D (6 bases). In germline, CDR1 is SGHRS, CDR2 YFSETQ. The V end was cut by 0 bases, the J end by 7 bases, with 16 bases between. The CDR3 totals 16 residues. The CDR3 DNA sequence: TGCGCCAGCAGCTTGGAACTAGCAGTTATGAGCGGGGAGCTGTTTTTT. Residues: CASSLELAVMSGELFF.

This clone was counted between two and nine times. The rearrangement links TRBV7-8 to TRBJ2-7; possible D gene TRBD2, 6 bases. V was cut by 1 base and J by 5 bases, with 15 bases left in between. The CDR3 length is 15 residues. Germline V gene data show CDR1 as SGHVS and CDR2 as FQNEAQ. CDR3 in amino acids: CASSLGAGGDHEQYF. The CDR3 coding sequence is TGTGCCAGCAGCTTAGGAGCTGGAGGGGATCACGAGCAGTACTTC.

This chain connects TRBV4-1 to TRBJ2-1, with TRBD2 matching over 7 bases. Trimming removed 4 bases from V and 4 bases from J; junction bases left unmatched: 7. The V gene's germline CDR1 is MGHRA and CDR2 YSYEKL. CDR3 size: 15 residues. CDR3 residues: CASSPDSGPYNEQFF. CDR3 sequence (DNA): TGCGCCAGCAGCCCGGATAGCGGGCCTTACAATGAGCAGTTCTTC.

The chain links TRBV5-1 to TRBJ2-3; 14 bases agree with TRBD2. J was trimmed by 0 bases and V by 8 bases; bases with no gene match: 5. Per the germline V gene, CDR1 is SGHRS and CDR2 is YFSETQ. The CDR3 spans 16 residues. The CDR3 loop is CASSGTSGGSTDTQYF. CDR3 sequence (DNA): TGCGCCAGTTCGGGGACTAGCGGGGGAAGCACAGATACGCAGTATTTT.

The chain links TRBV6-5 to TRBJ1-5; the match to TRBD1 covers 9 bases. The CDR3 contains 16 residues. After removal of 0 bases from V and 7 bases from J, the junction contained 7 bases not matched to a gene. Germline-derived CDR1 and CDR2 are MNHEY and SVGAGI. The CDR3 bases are TGTGCCAGCAGTTACTCGGGGACAGGGACGGAACAGCCCCAGCATTTT. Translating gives CASSYSGTGTEQPQHF.

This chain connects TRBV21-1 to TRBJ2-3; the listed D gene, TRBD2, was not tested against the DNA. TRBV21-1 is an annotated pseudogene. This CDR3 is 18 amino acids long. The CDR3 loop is CASSKERRRGVLTDTQYF. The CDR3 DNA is TGTGCCAGCAGCAAAGAGCGCCGGCGGGGGGTCCTTACAGATACGCAGTATTTT.

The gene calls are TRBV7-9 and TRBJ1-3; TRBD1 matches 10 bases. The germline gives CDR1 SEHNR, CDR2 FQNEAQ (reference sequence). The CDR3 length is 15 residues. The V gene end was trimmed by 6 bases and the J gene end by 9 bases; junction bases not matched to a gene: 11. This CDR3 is CASRHDRGPRGTIYF. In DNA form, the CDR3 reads TGTGCCAGCAGACATGACAGGGGGCCACGGGGCACCATATATTTT. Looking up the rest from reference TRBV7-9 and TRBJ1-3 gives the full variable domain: DTGVSQNPRHKITKRGQNVTFRCDPISEHNRLYWYRQTLGQGPEFLTYFQNEAQLEKSRLLSDRFSAERPKGSFSTLEIQRTEQGDSAMYLCASRHDRGPRGTIYFGEGSWLTVV.

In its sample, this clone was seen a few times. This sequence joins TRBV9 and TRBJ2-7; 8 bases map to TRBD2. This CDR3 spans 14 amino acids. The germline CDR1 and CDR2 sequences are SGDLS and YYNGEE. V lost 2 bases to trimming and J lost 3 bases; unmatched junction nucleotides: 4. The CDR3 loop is CASSVTSGNYEQYF. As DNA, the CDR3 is TGTGCCAGCAGCGTTACTAGCGGCAACTACGAGCAGTACTTC.

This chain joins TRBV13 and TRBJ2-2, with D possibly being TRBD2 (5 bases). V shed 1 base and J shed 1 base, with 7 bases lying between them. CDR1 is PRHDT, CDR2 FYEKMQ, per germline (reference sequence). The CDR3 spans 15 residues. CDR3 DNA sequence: TGTGCCAGCAGCTTAGTAGGAGGGAACACCGGGGAGCTGTTTTTT. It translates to CASSLVGGNTGELFF.

In nucleotides, the CDR3 is TGTGCCAGCAGCTTAAGACTAGCGGGAGGTGCAGATACGCAGTATTTT. This gives the protein CASSLRLAGGADTQYF. This sequence joins TRBV7-2 and TRBJ2-3, with TRBD2 matching 13 bases. V trimming: 2 bases; J trimming: 4 bases; junction bases outside the gene matches: 3. CDR1 and CDR2 (germline): SGHTA, FQGNSA. The CDR3 is 16 amino acids.